The source of this T cell receptor beta chain is a study of blood T cell repertoires in COVID-19 (dated by TCRdb to 2018 to 2020). Some background on the complete study: The collaborator samples originated in the United States, Italy and Spain and spanned the acute and convalescent phases of COVID-19. The prospective study material was composed of cDNA or gDNA derived from T cells, B-cell-depleted T cells, or PBMCs. Subjects who had been exposed to COVID-19, were actively infected with it, or had recovered from it provided the deeply sampled blood TCRbeta repertoires that made up the dataset. The repertoires were released in a freely available public database meant as a resource for research on the immune response to SARS-CoV-2. Samples were obtained from the ongoing ImmuneRACE study (first 160 participants) and from 1,254 subjects provided by 6 global collaborators. The sample metadata nearly always contained a de-identified subject ID, COVID-19 status, age in years and sex. Where available, HLA class I and class II types were obtained from metadata supplied by the sample provider rather than from assay-based typing.

Summary of the overall study and its limitations: The amount of clinical and demographic metadata varied by source and participant and was provided uncurated.

Concerning this clone: Which antigen it targets is not known. Per-base qualities were not stored, and no clone one base away is much larger.

TCRbeta CDR3 regions were amplified from genomic DNA by means of the immunoSEQ Assay, a bias-controlled multiplex PCR. As for the original processing: Nucleated cell counts per sample were estimated from amplification of reference gene primers within the assay. To quantify the absolute abundance of each unique TCRbeta CDR3 rearrangement, sequence reads were collapsed and filtered. For each sample, productive Simpson clonality was calculated as the square root of Simpson's diversity index over productive rearrangements. This immuneACCESS table, as held by TCRdb, lists in-frame sequences with V and J called but not all clones. Of the missing ones, under half trace to an unresolved V gene in checked studies; the others have no known cause. D and trimming were read from the DNA, whereas the V and J calls and clone size are those reported in that table. The sample table shows about 340,000 clones, and about 89% are seen once. Clones ranked in the top ten supply just under 6.5% of the sample.

At one collaborating source in Seattle, patients were enrolled during active infection and were followed longitudinally through the course of disease. Each collaborating institution followed its own protocols to collect whole blood in K2EDTA tubes. For TCRbeta analysis, collaborator samples were shipped as frozen whole blood, as isolated PBMCs, or as DNA extracted from either sample type. This clonotype was sampled from a woman aged 45-65 years with COVID-19, enrolled during active disease. The sequencing sample was made of peripheral blood.

Here is the DNA: TGTGCCAGCAGCGTAGCTCGTGAGACAGGGGGCCATGGCTACACCTTC. Translated, it gives CASSVARETGGHGYTF. The rearrangement joined TRBV9 to TRBJ1-2, and 10 junctional nucleotides match TRBD1. Trimming accounts for 0 bases at V and 6 bases at J, while the number of junction bases matched to no gene is 8. The CDR3 covers 16 residues, taking in both the cysteine and the phenylalanine. The retained sequence is limited to the CDR3, 48 bases, with the frame set at the first base. CDR1 is given as SGDLS and CDR2 as YYNGEE, both from the germline V gene.